What follows are 28 T cell receptor beta chains derived from one specimen sequenced in a study of blood T cell repertoires in COVID-19. Libraries were prepared by immunoSEQ multiplex PCR; TCRdb keeps only in-frame clonotypes and omits some of them. Of 250,000 to 400,000 clones in the sample, 75% to 90% were seen once. Material: PBMCs or T cells enriched from blood (not recorded which). These TCRs come from a man in his fifties or sixties who had recovered from COVID-19.

The chain employs TRBV7-3 and TRBJ2-7; a possible D gene is TRBD2 (5 bases). Germline values: CDR1 SGHTA, CDR2 FQGTGA. Trimming stripped 5 bases from V and 0 bases from J, with 11 bases between. This CDR3 region has 14 residues. CDR3 sequence reads: CASSLSAYSYEQYF. The DNA of the CDR3 is TGTGCCAGCAGCCTTAGCGCATACTCCTACGAGCAGTACTTC. The full variable domain, with the rest looked up from reference TRBV7-3 and TRBJ2-7, is GAGVSQTPSNKVTEKGKYVELRCDPISGHTALYWYRQSLGQGPEFLIYFQGTGAADDSGLPNDRFFAVRPEGSVSTLKIQRTERGDSAVYLCASSLSAYSYEQYFGPGTRLTVT.

This clone was counted once. The V call is TRBV9, the J call TRBJ2-1; D unclear. V was trimmed by 4 bases and J by 0 bases, leaving 11 bases between them. Germline V CDR1 and CDR2: SGDLS, YYNGEE. The CDR3 totals 15 residues. CDR3 protein: CASSISWSSYNEQFF. The CDR3 nucleotides are TGTGCCAGCAGCATTAGTTGGAGCTCCTACAATGAGCAGTTCTTC. The full variable domain, completed using reference TRBV9 and TRBJ2-1, is DSGVTQTPKHLITATGQRVTLRCSPRSGDLSVYWYQQSLDQGLQFLIQYYNGEERAKGNILERFSAQQFPDLHSELNLSSLELGDSALYFCASSISWSSYNEQFFGPGTRLTVL.

CDR3 in amino acids: CASSARGREQYF. The DNA for the CDR3 is TGTGCCAGCAGTGCCAGGGGGCGCGAGCAGTACTTC. V gene TRBV27 combines with J gene TRBJ2-7; 8 bases are shared with TRBD1. This CDR3 is built from 12 residues. Germline V gives CDR1 MNHEY, CDR2 SMNVEV (reference sequence). J lost 6 bases, V lost 5 bases, and 3 bases had no gene match.

The chain employs TRBV19 and TRBJ1-5; TRBD1 aligns across 12 bases. CDR1 and CDR2 from the germline V gene are LNHDA and SQIVND (reference sequence). V shed 0 bases and J 6 bases; nucleotides not matched to a gene: 6. This CDR3 is built from 17 residues. The CDR3 DNA reads TGTGCCAGTAGTATAGAGGGGGGGACAGGGGGCTTTCAGCCCCAGCATTTT. The encoded protein is CASSIEGGTGGFQPQHF.

CDR3 sequence (DNA): TGTGCCAGCAGTCACCTACAGGGGGTTGGAGAGACCCAGTACTTC. Its protein product is CASSHLQGVGETQYF. The V call is TRBV6-5, the J call TRBJ2-5; TRBD1 matches 8 bases. Trimming took 5 bases from V and 4 from J; bases not matched to a gene: 9. The CDR3 extends over 15 amino acids. Germline-derived CDR1 and CDR2 are MNHEY and SVGAGI.

V is TRBV27 and J is TRBJ2-1; 9 nucleotides line up with TRBD2. This CDR3 is 16 amino acids long. Germline V gene data show CDR1 as MNHEY and CDR2 as SMNVEV (reference sequence). V lost 6 bases to trimming and J lost 7 bases; unmatched junction nucleotides: 13. CDR3 region: CASRPTGTSRGNEQFF. CDR3 in DNA: TGTGCCAGCAGACCAACCGGGACTAGCAGGGGGAATGAGCAGTTCTTC.

The chain uses TRBV28 and TRBJ1-2; D might be TRBD1 (6 bases). CDR1 is MDHEN, CDR2 SYDVKM, per germline. V lost 6 bases and J 6 bases, leaving 23 bases between the germline ends. This CDR3 has 16 residues. The CDR3 loop reads CASSLTQGLQEDGYTF. CDR3 DNA sequence: TGTGCCAGCAGCCTCACACAGGGTCTTCAGGAGGATGGCTACACCTTC.

V is TRBV6-1 and J is TRBJ2-5; the D gene is possibly TRBD1 (5 bases). CDR1 is MNHNS and CDR2 is SASEGT in the germline V gene. The CDR3 extends over 16 amino acids. The germline V and J ends were trimmed by 3 bases and 2 bases, with 16 bases remaining between them. The CDR3 DNA sequence: TGTGCCAGCAGTGACCGTCCTGGGGCAGTTCAAGAGACCCAGTACTTC. Its protein is CASSDRPGAVQETQYF.

The rearrangement links TRBV21-1 to TRBJ2-2; the DNA was not used to check the table's D call, TRBD2. TRBV21-1 is a pseudogene locus. The CDR3 spans 16 residues. The CDR3 DNA follows: TGTGCCAGCAGCGACTGGACTAGCGAGAACACCGGGGAGCTGTTTTTT. Its translation is CASSDWTSENTGELFF.

The chain joins TRBV7-6 to TRBJ1-3; TRBD1 might be the D (5 bases). Germline V CDR1 and CDR2: SGHVS, FNYEAQ. V lost 5 bases to trimming and J lost 5 bases, with 10 bases between them. The CDR3 is made up of 13 amino acids. The CDR3 bases are TGTGCCAGCAGCCCGGACACCCGAAACACCATATATTTT. Encoded protein: CASSPDTRNTIYF.

This chain joins TRBV19 and TRBJ2-1; TRBD2 matches at 11 bases. Germline V gene lookup returns CDR1 LNHDA and CDR2 SQIVND (reference sequence). V gave up 0 bases and J gave up 6 bases; unmatched junction bases: 4. The CDR3 runs 16 residues. The CDR3 loop reads CASSIEASGRTNEQFF. As DNA, the CDR3 is TGTGCCAGTAGTATAGAGGCTAGCGGGAGGACCAATGAGCAGTTCTTC.

The rearrangement links TRBV10-2 to TRBJ1-2; no clear D gene. Trimming removed 4 bases from V and 3 bases from J, with 6 bases in between. Looked up from germline, CDR1 is WSHSY and CDR2 is SAAADI. The CDR3 is 12 residues long. Here the CDR3 DNA reads TGCGCCAGCAGTGCGGGAGACTATGGCTACACCTTC. Its protein product is CASSAGDYGYTF.

CDR3 coding DNA: TGTGCCAGCAGCTTAGCGGGAATCCAAGATACGCAGTATTTT. This codes for CASSLAGIQDTQYF. This chain joins TRBV7-3 and TRBJ2-3, with TRBD2 as a possible D gene (6 bases). Germline assignment: CDR1 SGHTA and CDR2 FQGTGA. The V and J ends lost 2 bases and 5 bases respectively, with 11 bases between them. CDR3 length: 14 amino acids.

The chain couples TRBV2 to TRBJ2-1; TRBD1 is a possible D gene (6 bases). Trimming left V 4 bases short and J 7 bases short, with 11 bases between. Germline CDR1 and CDR2: SNHLY and FYNNEI. CDR3 length equals 13 residues. The CDR3 region is CASSVDRKNEQFF. CDR3 in DNA: TGTGCCAGCAGTGTCGACAGGAAAAATGAGCAGTTCTTC.

This chain uses TRBV25-1 with TRBJ1-2, with a possible D match to TRBD1 (6 bases). V lost 6 bases and J lost 6, with 14 bases in between. CDR1 and CDR2 from the germline V gene are MGHDK and SYGVNS. The CDR3 has 13 amino acids. In DNA form, the CDR3 reads TGTGCCAGCAGCGGACGCGGGGGCAATGGCTACACCTTC. Translated: CASSGRGGNGYTF.

This chain uses TRBV4-2 with TRBJ2-5, with D unclear. The CDR3 spans 14 residues. Looked up from germline, CDR1 is LGHNA and CDR2 is YNFKEQ. V was clipped by 0 bases and J by 2 bases, with 7 bases between them. This chain's CDR3 is CASSQEQLQETQYF. Written as DNA, the CDR3 is TGTGCCAGCAGCCAAGAACAGTTACAAGAGACCCAGTACTTC.

The CDR3 loop reads CASSLGGRVTYGYTF. DNA of the CDR3: TGTGCCAGCAGTTTAGGTGGCAGGGTGACCTATGGCTACACCTTC. V usage is TRBV27 and J usage is TRBJ1-2, with D possibly TRBD1 on 5 matching bases. Germline V CDR1 and CDR2: MNHEY, SMNVEV (reference sequence). Trimming removed 2 bases from V and 4 bases from J, with 14 bases in between. The CDR3 runs 15 residues.

The chain joins TRBV28 to TRBJ1-1; the D gene is possibly TRBD1 (5 bases). Germline V gives CDR1 MDHEN, CDR2 SYDVKM. This CDR3 has 15 residues. Trimming removed 1 base at V and 10 bases at J, with 19 bases between. CDR3 in amino acids: CASSLSPLATVGAFF. In DNA form, the CDR3 reads TGTGCCAGCAGTTTATCCCCTCTGGCGACAGTTGGAGCTTTCTTT.

The chain joins TRBV28 to TRBJ2-7; 12 bases are a match to TRBD1. CDR1 is MDHEN, CDR2 SYDVKM, per germline. The ends lost 3 bases at V and 5 bases at J; junction bases unmatched: 11. The CDR3 length is 17 residues. The DNA for the CDR3 is TGTGCCAGCAGTTTCTCCACCGGGACAGGGGGCGGAAACGAGCAGTACTTC. Translated, it gives CASSFSTGTGGGNEQYF.

The V call is TRBV5-5, the J call TRBJ2-3, with D possibly matching TRBD2 (5 bases). The germline CDR1 and CDR2 sequences are SGHKS and YYEKEE (reference sequence). Trimming took 6 bases from V and 5 from J, leaving 19 bases between them. This CDR3 spans 15 amino acids. The CDR3 is CASKYVGEWGDTQYF. CDR3 coding DNA: TGTGCCAGCAAATACGTCGGGGAGTGGGGAGATACGCAGTATTTT.

V usage is TRBV19 and J usage is TRBJ2-2; D is perhaps TRBD1 (6 bases). Trimming stripped 7 bases from V and 5 bases from J, with 17 bases between. Germline V CDR1 and CDR2: LNHDA, SQIVND (reference sequence). This CDR3 is 15 amino acids long. CDR3 nucleotide sequence: TGTGCCAGTACCCCCCGGACAGTCGAGACCGGGGAGCTGTTTTTT. Its protein is CASTPRTVETGELFF.

V gene TRBV27 combines with J gene TRBJ2-1; 12 bases are shared with TRBD2. Germline CDR1 reads MNHEY; CDR2 reads SMNVEV (reference sequence). The length of the CDR3 is 15 residues. V lost 5 bases, J lost 6 bases, and 5 bases stayed unmatched. As DNA, the CDR3 is TGTGCCAGCAGTCCCGGACTAGCGGGGATCAATGAGCAGTTCTTC. Its protein product is CASSPGLAGINEQFF.

Turning to this clone: One end of the junction does not line up with germline, which may come from a read error. This chain uses TRBV24-1 with TRBJ2-1; TRBD1 agrees at 9 bases. The CDR3 spans 17 residues. Germline-derived CDR1 and CDR2 are KGHDR and SFDVKD. This CDR3 reads CATSDEDRGSGGNQQFF. The DNA for the CDR3 is TGTGCCACCAGTGATGAGGACAGGGGTTCAGGGGGCAATCAGCAGTTCTTC.

This clone occurred a few times. V is TRBV7-2 and J is TRBJ2-7; D is ambiguous. CDR3 length: 14 amino acids. The V gene's germline CDR1 is SGHTA and CDR2 FQGNSA. V gave up 1 base and J gave up 1 base, with 8 bases separating them. This chain's CDR3 is CASSLVRVSYEQYF. Written as DNA, the CDR3 is TGTGCCAGCAGCTTAGTAAGAGTATCCTACGAGCAGTACTTC.

The V gene is TRBV11-3, the J gene TRBJ2-1, with D maybe TRBD1 (6 bases). CDR1 is SGHNT and CDR2 is YENEEA in the germline V gene. The CDR3 spans 16 residues. Trimming stripped 1 base from V and 0 bases from J, with 10 bases between. CDR3 nucleotides: TGTGCCAGCAGCTTAGCCGGGACAATCTCCTACAATGAGCAGTTCTTC. Its translation is CASSLAGTISYNEQFF.

The chain is built from TRBV3-1 (or the pseudogene TRBV3-2) and TRBJ2-7; 8 nucleotides match TRBD2. J lost 2 bases, V lost 4 bases, and 10 bases had no gene match. From germline, CDR1 is LGHDT and CDR2 YNNKEL (reference sequence). The CDR3 has 16 residues. The CDR3 nucleotides read TGTGCCAGCAGCCCCCTTTTGGCGGGAGGTACCTACGAGCAGTACTTC. Its translation is CASSPLLAGGTYEQYF.

Here the CDR3 DNA reads TGTGCCAGCAGCTTAGGACAGCCGAGCTCCTACGAGCAGTACTTC. Translated: CASSLGQPSSYEQYF. This rearrangement joins TRBV7-2 to TRBJ2-7, with a possible D match to TRBD1 (5 bases). Germline V gene lookup returns CDR1 SGHTA and CDR2 FQGNSA. V lost 1 base and J lost 0, with 10 bases in between. The CDR3 sequence is 15 residues long.

The chain couples TRBV28 to TRBJ1-6; D is ambiguous. This CDR3 comprises 15 residues. The V gene lost 2 bases and the J gene lost 0 bases, with 5 bases spanning the gap. The germline CDR1 and CDR2 sequences are MDHEN and SYDVKM. The CDR3 DNA is TGTGCCAGCAGTTTACGGTCCTCCTATAATTCACCCCTCCACTTT. Its protein product is CASSLRSSYNSPLHF.